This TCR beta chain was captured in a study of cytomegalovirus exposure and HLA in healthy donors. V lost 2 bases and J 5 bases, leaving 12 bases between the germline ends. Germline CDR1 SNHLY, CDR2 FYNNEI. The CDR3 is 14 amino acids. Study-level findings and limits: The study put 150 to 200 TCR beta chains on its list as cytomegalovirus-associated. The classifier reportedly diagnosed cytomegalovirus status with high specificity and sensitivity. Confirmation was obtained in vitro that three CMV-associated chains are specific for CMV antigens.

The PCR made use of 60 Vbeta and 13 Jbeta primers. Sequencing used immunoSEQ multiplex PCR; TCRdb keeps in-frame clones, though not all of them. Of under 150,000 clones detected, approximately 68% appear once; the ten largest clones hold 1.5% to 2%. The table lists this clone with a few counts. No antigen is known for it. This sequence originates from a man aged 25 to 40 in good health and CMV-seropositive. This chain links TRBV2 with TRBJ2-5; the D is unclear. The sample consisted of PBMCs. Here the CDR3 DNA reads TGTGCCAGCAGTGAAATCCGACATGGCGAGACCCAGTACTTC. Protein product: CASSEIRHGETQYF.